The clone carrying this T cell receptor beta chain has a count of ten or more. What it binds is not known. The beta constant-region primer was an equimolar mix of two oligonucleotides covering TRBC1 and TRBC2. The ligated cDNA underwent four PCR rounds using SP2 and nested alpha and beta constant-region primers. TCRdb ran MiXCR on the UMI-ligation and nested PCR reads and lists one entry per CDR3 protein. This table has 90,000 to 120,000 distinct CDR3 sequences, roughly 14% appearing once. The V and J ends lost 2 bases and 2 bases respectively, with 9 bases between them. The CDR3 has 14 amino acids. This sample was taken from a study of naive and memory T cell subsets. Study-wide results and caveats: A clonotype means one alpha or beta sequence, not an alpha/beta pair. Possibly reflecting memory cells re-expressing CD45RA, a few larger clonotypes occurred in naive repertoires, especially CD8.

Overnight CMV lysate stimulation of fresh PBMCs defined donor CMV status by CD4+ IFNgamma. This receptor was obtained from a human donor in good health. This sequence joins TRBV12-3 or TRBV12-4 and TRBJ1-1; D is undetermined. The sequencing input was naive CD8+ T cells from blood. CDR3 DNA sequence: TGTGCCAGCAGTTTAAGTCCCCTAAACACTGAAGCTTTCTTT. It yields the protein CASSLSPLNTEAFF.